This T cell receptor beta chain originates from a study of T cells expressing NK-cell markers. Germline V gene lookup returns CDR1 MNHEY and CDR2 SVGAGI. This CDR3 is built from 15 residues. Beta-chain TCR cDNA was generated via 5'RACE template switching with UMIs. From the 5' RACE reads, TCRdb lists one entry per CDR3 protein and no DNA. Seen in this sample are hundreds of thousands of distinct CDR3 sequences; the ten most common clones hold roughly 4.2%. The TCR was taken from a woman between 18 and 69 years old in good health. The sequenced material came from blood T cells: a sorted CD56 or NKG2C T cell subset, CD4+ or CD8+ T cells, or bulk PBMC T cells (not recorded which). The chain carries TRBV6-5 and TRBJ1-6; TCRdb's assignment of TRBD1 cannot be checked, as there is no DNA. The chain's CDR3 is CASSYGGTGNSPLHF.